Reported below is one TCR beta chain. Its antigen is as yet unknown. Primers included in the PCR were 60 Vbeta and 13 Jbeta primers. TCRdb keeps only in-frame clones here, not all; method: immunoSEQ multiplex PCR. This table has over 130,000 clones, over 65% appearing once. Germline CDR1 and CDR2: WSHSY and SAAADI. The CDR3 has 17 amino acids. Trimming cost V 6 bases and J 7 bases; bases outside gene matches: 9. The sample originates from a study of cytomegalovirus exposure and HLA in healthy donors. Study findings and constraints: Accurate predictions that matched the HLA-A and HLA-B alleles of most subjects were reportedly made from TCR beta sequences. According to an earlier analysis, most TCR beta V segments yielded productive rearrangements about 87% or about 30% of the time.

Sequenced material: PBMCs. The clonotype comes from a male donor in good health and CMV-seronegative. V gene TRBV10-2 combines with J gene TRBJ2-1, with TRBD2 matching over 16 bases. CDR3: CASSVHLGLAGGNEQFF. The DNA of the CDR3 is TGCGCCAGCAGCGTACATCTGGGACTAGCGGGAGGGAATGAGCAGTTCTTC.